This is a list of T cell receptor beta chains from one sample in a study of blood T cell repertoires in COVID-19. The data were produced by immunoSEQ multiplex PCR, yet TCRdb's version contains in-frame clones alone and is incomplete. The sample comprises about 120,000 clones, 60% to 85% of which are singletons, and roughly 2% rests with the top ten. The sample was peripheral blood. Source of these receptors: a man aged 65-85 years with acute or convalescent COVID-19. CDR3s include the opening cysteine and the closing phenylalanine or tryptophan. Fields, in order: J gene, CDR3 length, V gene, D gene, clone size, CDR3 protein, CDR3 DNA. A D gene is named only where the DNA matches it firmly. For some rows the clone size is stated as once, few or many, or as a class when expanded; others skip it.

J gene: TRBJ1-1; CDR3 length: 13; V gene: TRBV5-1; D gene: -; clone size: -; CDR3 protein: CASSPRGGAEAFF; CDR3 DNA: TGCGCCAGCAGCCCCCGGGGGGGGGCTGAAGCTTTCTTT
J gene: TRBJ2-1; CDR3 length: 16; V gene: TRBV7-3; D gene: TRBD2; clone size: -; CDR3 protein: CASSPLAGGSHNEQFF; CDR3 DNA: TGTGCCAGCAGCCCGCTAGCGGGGGGGTCCCACAATGAGCAGTTCTTC
J gene: TRBJ2-7; CDR3 length: 13; V gene: TRBV2; D gene: -; clone size: -; CDR3 protein: CASSKDRAYEQYF; CDR3 DNA: TGTGCCAGCAGCAAGGACAGAGCCTACGAGCAGTACTTC
J gene: TRBJ2-1; CDR3 length: 15; V gene: TRBV5-4; D gene: TRBD2; clone size: once; CDR3 protein: CASSLIAGGDNEQFF; CDR3 DNA: TGTGCCAGCAGCTTGATAGCGGGGGGGGATAATGAGCAGTTCTTC
J gene: TRBJ1-5; CDR3 length: 15; V gene: TRBV7-9; D gene: TRBD1; clone size: -; CDR3 protein: CASSRTGAGNQPQHF; CDR3 DNA: TGTGCCAGCAGCCGGACAGGGGCGGGCAATCAGCCCCAGCATTTT
J gene: TRBJ2-2; CDR3 length: 14; V gene: TRBV24-1; D gene: TRBD1; clone size: -; CDR3 protein: CATSGTGDTGELFF; CDR3 DNA: TGTGCCACCAGCGGGACAGGGGATACCGGGGAGCTGTTTTTT
J gene: TRBJ2-3; CDR3 length: 20; V gene: TRBV3-1/TRBV3-2; D gene: TRBD2; clone size: -; CDR3 protein: CASRPHSSGVLPLGTDTQYF; CDR3 DNA: TGTGCCAGCAGACCCCATTCTAGCGGGGTTCTCCCCCTTGGCACAGATACGCAGTATTTT
J gene: TRBJ1-2; CDR3 length: 14; V gene: TRBV18; D gene: -; clone size: few; CDR3 protein: CASSPNQGVYGYTF; CDR3 DNA: TGTGCCAGCTCACCAAATCAGGGCGTCTATGGCTACACCTTC
J gene: TRBJ1-2; CDR3 length: 14; V gene: TRBV7-9; D gene: TRBD1; clone size: -; CDR3 protein: CASSLAQGSYGYTF; CDR3 DNA: TGTGCCAGCAGCTTAGCACAGGGGTCCTATGGCTACACCTTC
J gene: TRBJ1-3; CDR3 length: 16; V gene: TRBV5-1; D gene: TRBD1; clone size: -; CDR3 protein: CASSLAPTGSGNTIYF; CDR3 DNA: TGCGCCAGCAGCTTGGCCCCGACAGGGTCCGGAAACACCATATATTTT
J gene: TRBJ1-2; CDR3 length: 17; V gene: TRBV27; D gene: -; clone size: -; CDR3 protein: CASSLRVGAEFGYGYTF; CDR3 DNA: TGTGCCAGCAGTCTCCGGGTAGGGGCAGAGTTCGGCTATGGCTACACCTTC
J gene: TRBJ2-3; CDR3 length: 16; V gene: TRBV3-1/TRBV3-2; D gene: -; clone size: -; CDR3 protein: CASSQWWGQGGDTQYF; CDR3 DNA: TGTGCCAGCAGCCAATGGTGGGGTCAGGGCGGAGATACGCAGTATTTT
J gene: TRBJ2-7; CDR3 length: 16; V gene: TRBV7-2; D gene: TRBD1; clone size: -; CDR3 protein: CASSLGSGTGGYEQYF; CDR3 DNA: TGTGCCAGCAGCTTAGGTTCCGGGACAGGGGGCTACGAGCAGTACTTC
J gene: TRBJ1-2; CDR3 length: 16; V gene: TRBV2; D gene: TRBD1; clone size: -; CDR3 protein: CASSPERDSPLRGYTF; CDR3 DNA: TGTGCCAGCAGCCCAGAGAGGGACAGTCCCCTTCGTGGCTACACCTTC
J gene: TRBJ1-2; CDR3 length: 15; V gene: TRBV29-1; D gene: TRBD1; clone size: -; CDR3 protein: CSVNRQGAVGYGYTF; CDR3 DNA: TGCAGCGTCAACCGACAGGGGGCGGTTGGCTATGGCTACACCTTC
J gene: TRBJ2-1; CDR3 length: 16; V gene: TRBV7-2; D gene: -; clone size: -; CDR3 protein: CASSLIPGGKYNEQFF; CDR3 DNA: TGTGCCAGCAGCTTAATCCCGGGTGGCAAGTACAATGAGCAGTTCTTC
J gene: TRBJ1-2; CDR3 length: 15; V gene: TRBV12-5; D gene: -; clone size: few; CDR3 protein: CASGPGRGLIHGYTF; CDR3 DNA: TGTGCTAGTGGGCCCGGAAGAGGCCTTATTCATGGCTACACCTTC
J gene: TRBJ1-1; CDR3 length: 12; V gene: TRBV11-2; D gene: -; clone size: -; CDR3 protein: CASSLTGTEAFF; CDR3 DNA: TGTGCCAGCAGCTTAACAGGGACTGAAGCTTTCTTT
J gene: TRBJ1-5; CDR3 length: 15; V gene: TRBV5-8; D gene: TRBD1; clone size: -; CDR3 protein: CASSLDRGVGQPQHF; CDR3 DNA: TGTGCCAGCAGCTTGGACAGGGGGGTTGGTCAGCCCCAGCATTTT
J gene: TRBJ1-1; CDR3 length: 14; V gene: TRBV30; D gene: TRBD1; clone size: few; CDR3 protein: CAWNTGQMNTEAFF; CDR3 DNA: TGTGCCTGGAACACGGGACAGATGAACACTGAAGCTTTCTTT
J gene: TRBJ2-2; CDR3 length: 18; V gene: TRBV5-6; D gene: TRBD1; clone size: -; CDR3 protein: CASSLFGTGTANTGELFF; CDR3 DNA: TGTGCCAGCAGCTTGTTTGGGACCGGGACAGCGAACACCGGGGAGCTGTTTTTT
J gene: TRBJ1-1; CDR3 length: 15; V gene: TRBV5-6; D gene: -; clone size: -; CDR3 protein: CASSLAGMGNTEAFF; CDR3 DNA: TGTGCCAGCAGCTTGGCAGGGATGGGGAACACTGAAGCTTTCTTT
J gene: TRBJ2-5; CDR3 length: 15; V gene: TRBV4-1; D gene: TRBD2; clone size: -; CDR3 protein: CASSQGTSGREAQYF; CDR3 DNA: TGCGCCAGCAGCCAGGGGACTAGCGGGCGGGAGGCCCAGTACTTC
J gene: TRBJ1-4; CDR3 length: 15; V gene: TRBV19; D gene: TRBD1; clone size: -; CDR3 protein: CASSVPSGQGEKLFF; CDR3 DNA: TGTGCCAGTAGTGTCCCTTCGGGACAGGGGGAAAAACTGTTTTTT
J gene: TRBJ1-1; CDR3 length: 13; V gene: TRBV7-9; D gene: -; clone size: -; CDR3 protein: CASCRSQNTEAFF; CDR3 DNA: TGTGCCTCTTGCCGGTCCCAGAACACTGAAGCTTTCTTT
J gene: TRBJ1-5; CDR3 length: 17; V gene: TRBV3-1/TRBV3-2; D gene: -; clone size: -; CDR3 protein: CASSHRWAAGDNQPQHF; CDR3 DNA: TGTGCCAGCAGCCACCGCTGGGCGGCAGGGGACAATCAGCCCCAGCATTTT
J gene: TRBJ1-5; CDR3 length: 14; V gene: TRBV5-8; D gene: TRBD1; clone size: few; CDR3 protein: CASSANRGRQPQHF; CDR3 DNA: TGTGCCAGCAGCGCAAACAGGGGACGTCAGCCCCAGCATTTT
J gene: TRBJ1-2; CDR3 length: 15; V gene: TRBV21-1; D gene: -; clone size: -; CDR3 protein: CASSKGGMRSYGYTF; CDR3 DNA: TGTGCCAGCAGCAAAGGCGGTATGAGGAGCTATGGCTACACCTTC
J gene: TRBJ2-7; CDR3 length: 14; V gene: TRBV6-6; D gene: TRBD1; clone size: -; CDR3 protein: CASSQGQGVYEQYF; CDR3 DNA: TGTGCCAGCAGTCAGGGACAGGGAGTCTACGAGCAGTACTTC
J gene: TRBJ1-2; CDR3 length: 13; V gene: TRBV5-5; D gene: -; clone size: -; CDR3 protein: CASSPQSDYGYTF; CDR3 DNA: TGTGCCAGCAGCCCACAGTCGGACTATGGCTACACCTTC
J gene: TRBJ2-7; CDR3 length: 14; V gene: TRBV5-1; D gene: -; clone size: -; CDR3 protein: CASSLTGTNYEQYF; CDR3 DNA: TGCGCCAGCAGCTTAACAGGGACCAACTACGAGCAGTACTTC
J gene: TRBJ2-7; CDR3 length: 15; V gene: TRBV9; D gene: -; clone size: -; CDR3 protein: CASSVGTVLPNEQYF; CDR3 DNA: TGTGCCAGCAGCGTAGGGACAGTTTTACCTAACGAGCAGTACTTC
J gene: TRBJ1-2; CDR3 length: 12; V gene: TRBV6-2/TRBV6-3; D gene: -; clone size: -; CDR3 protein: CASSYTGGGYTF; CDR3 DNA: TGTGCCAGCAGTTACACGGGTGGTGGCTACACCTTC
J gene: TRBJ1-1; CDR3 length: 15; V gene: TRBV5-6; D gene: -; clone size: few; CDR3 protein: CASSPDLRLGTEAFF; CDR3 DNA: TGTGCCAGCAGCCCGGACTTAAGGCTAGGCACTGAAGCTTTCTTT
J gene: TRBJ2-2; CDR3 length: 13; V gene: TRBV19; D gene: -; clone size: -; CDR3 protein: CASSYQGSGELFF; CDR3 DNA: TGTGCCAGTAGTTATCAGGGATCCGGGGAGCTGTTTTTT
J gene: TRBJ1-3; CDR3 length: 16; V gene: TRBV7-6; D gene: -; clone size: -; CDR3 protein: CASSSISAEPGNTIYF; CDR3 DNA: TGTGCCAGCAGCTCGATCTCGGCGGAGCCTGGAAACACCATATATTTT
J gene: TRBJ2-2; CDR3 length: 14; V gene: TRBV5-1; D gene: -; clone size: -; CDR3 protein: CASSSGQNTGELFF; CDR3 DNA: TGCGCCAGCAGCTCGGGACAGAACACCGGGGAGCTGTTTTTT
J gene: TRBJ1-6; CDR3 length: 18; V gene: TRBV7-2; D gene: -; clone size: -; CDR3 protein: CASSLEPGASSYNSPLHF; CDR3 DNA: TGTGCCAGCAGCTTAGAGCCAGGGGCGAGCTCCTATAATTCACCCCTCCACTTT
J gene: TRBJ2-3; CDR3 length: 14; V gene: TRBV19; D gene: -; clone size: -; CDR3 protein: CATTGGRVVDTQYF; CDR3 DNA: TGTGCCACTACGGGTGGCAGGGTAGTAGATACGCAGTATTTT
J gene: TRBJ2-7; CDR3 length: 14; V gene: TRBV6-5; D gene: TRBD1; clone size: -; CDR3 protein: CASIRWDRSYEQYF; CDR3 DNA: TGTGCCAGCATTAGGTGGGACAGGAGCTACGAGCAGTACTTC
J gene: TRBJ2-2; CDR3 length: 14; V gene: TRBV19; D gene: -; clone size: -; CDR3 protein: CAATPRANTGELFF; CDR3 DNA: TGTGCCGCCACACCCAGGGCGAACACCGGGGAGCTGTTTTTT
J gene: TRBJ1-2; CDR3 length: 10; V gene: TRBV29-1; D gene: -; clone size: once; CDR3 protein: CSVTNYGYTF; CDR3 DNA: TGCAGCGTCACTAACTATGGCTACACCTTC
J gene: TRBJ1-1; CDR3 length: 17; V gene: TRBV7-7; D gene: -; clone size: -; CDR3 protein: CASSRPEVHGKNTEAFF; CDR3 DNA: TGTGCTAGCAGCCGCCCGGAGGTCCATGGGAAGAACACTGAAGCTTTCTTT
J gene: TRBJ2-7; CDR3 length: 14; V gene: TRBV6-5; D gene: -; clone size: many; CDR3 protein: CASRPYQGAYEQYF; CDR3 DNA: TGTGCCAGCAGACCCTATCAGGGTGCCTACGAGCAGTACTTC
J gene: TRBJ1-2; CDR3 length: 14; V gene: TRBV5-1; D gene: -; clone size: few; CDR3 protein: CASSPISEGGGYTF; CDR3 DNA: TGCGCCAGCAGCCCTATATCCGAGGGTGGTGGCTACACCTTC
J gene: TRBJ1-4; CDR3 length: 14; V gene: TRBV5-1; D gene: -; clone size: once; CDR3 protein: CASSFAGSREKLFF; CDR3 DNA: TGCGCCAGCAGCTTCGCAGGGTCGAGGGAAAAACTGTTTTTT
J gene: TRBJ1-5; CDR3 length: 15; V gene: TRBV6-5; D gene: -; clone size: -; CDR3 protein: CASRVQGPSNQPQHF; CDR3 DNA: TGTGCCAGCAGGGTTCAGGGGCCTAGCAATCAGCCCCAGCATTTT
J gene: TRBJ1-2; CDR3 length: 15; V gene: TRBV27; D gene: -; clone size: -; CDR3 protein: CASSADGGRYYGYTF; CDR3 DNA: TGTGCCAGCAGTGCTGACGGAGGACGATACTATGGCTACACCTTC
J gene: TRBJ2-1; CDR3 length: 13; V gene: TRBV5-1; D gene: TRBD2; clone size: -; CDR3 protein: CASSFWGGNEQFF; CDR3 DNA: TGCGCCAGCAGCTTTTGGGGGGGCAATGAGCAGTTCTTC
J gene: TRBJ2-7; CDR3 length: 14; V gene: TRBV29-1; D gene: TRBD2; clone size: -; CDR3 protein: CSVGGTRFSYEQYF; CDR3 DNA: TGCAGCGTAGGGGGGACTAGGTTCTCCTACGAGCAGTACTTC
J gene: TRBJ1-2; CDR3 length: 13; V gene: TRBV12-5; D gene: -; clone size: -; CDR3 protein: CASGSTGKYGYTF; CDR3 DNA: TGTGCTAGTGGTTCAACAGGGAAATATGGCTACACCTTC
J gene: TRBJ2-7; CDR3 length: 13; V gene: TRBV7-8; D gene: -; clone size: few; CDR3 protein: CASSENRGAEQYF; CDR3 DNA: TGTGCCAGCAGCGAAAACCGGGGGGCCGAGCAGTACTTC
J gene: TRBJ2-1; CDR3 length: 14; V gene: TRBV19; D gene: -; clone size: -; CDR3 protein: CASSSSYFANEQFF; CDR3 DNA: TGTGCCAGTAGTAGTTCTTACTTTGCCAATGAGCAGTTCTTC
J gene: TRBJ2-3; CDR3 length: 14; V gene: TRBV5-1; D gene: TRBD1; clone size: -; CDR3 protein: CASSFAGGTDTQYF; CDR3 DNA: TGCGCCAGCAGCTTCGCAGGGGGAACAGATACGCAGTATTTT
J gene: TRBJ1-2; CDR3 length: 14; V gene: TRBV5-1; D gene: TRBD1; clone size: -; CDR3 protein: CASSLGGQDYGYTF; CDR3 DNA: TGCGCCAGCAGCTTGGGGGGACAGGACTATGGCTACACCTTC
J gene: TRBJ2-3; CDR3 length: 16; V gene: TRBV15; D gene: TRBD1; clone size: -; CDR3 protein: CATSRGLGRGTDTQYF; CDR3 DNA: TGTGCCACCAGCAGAGGGTTGGGCAGGGGGACAGATACGCAGTATTTT
J gene: TRBJ2-7; CDR3 length: 19; V gene: TRBV9; D gene: TRBD2; clone size: -; CDR3 protein: CASSVGLAGGLSSSGEQYF; CDR3 DNA: TGTGCCAGCAGCGTAGGGCTAGCGGGGGGGCTTTCCTCCTCAGGAGAGCAGTACTTC